The 22 T cell receptor beta chains below all came from one sample that was sequenced in a study of blood T cells in healthy people across ages. Next came a second PCR, run for about 7 to 11 cycles, which used a sample-barcoded 5' primer along with a J-beta primer mix. TCRdb re-called the 5' RACE reads with MiXCR, one entry per CDR3 protein. The table shows more than 1,400,000 distinct CDR3 sequences, with roughly 40% occurring only once. Sequences were obtained from blood. The source is a woman between 18 and 29 years old in good health.

This clonotype has more than one count but fewer than ten. The rearrangement joins TRBV28 to TRBJ2-2; D unresolved. CDR1 and CDR2 from the germline V gene are MDHEN and SYDVKM. The CDR3 loop spans 13 amino acids. Between the trimmed V and J ends, which lost 6 bases and 1 base, there was a span of 6 bases. DNA for the CDR3: TGTGCCAGCAGGGACCAGAACACCGGGGAGCTGTTTTTT. It specifies CASRDQNTGELFF.

The genes are TRBV7-9 and TRBJ2-1; possible D gene TRBD2, 5 bases. Germline V gene sequence: CDR1 SEHNR, CDR2 FQNEAQ (reference sequence). Trimming removed 6 bases at V and 2 bases at J, with 11 bases between. The CDR3 length is 14 residues. The CDR3 nucleotides are TGTGCCAGCAGTCCCGGGGTCCCCTACAATGAGCAGTTCTTC. This codes for CASSPGVPYNEQFF.

This rearrangement joins TRBV30 to TRBJ1-5, with a weak D call TRBD1 (5 bases). Trimming removed 0 bases at V and 4 bases at J, with 10 bases between. The CDR3 length is 14 residues. CDR1 and CDR2 from the germline V gene are GTSNPN and SVGIG (reference sequence). Written as DNA, the CDR3 is TGTGCCTGGAGTGTACAAGGGGTTAATCAGCCCCAGCATTTT. Translating it yields CAWSVQGVNQPQHF. Full variable domain (remainder filled in from reference TRBV30 and TRBJ1-5): SQTIHQWPATLVQPVGSPLSLECTVEGTSNPNLYWYRQAAGRGLQLLFYSVGIGQISSEVPQNLSASRPQDRQFILSSKKLLLSDSGFYLCAWSVQGVNQPQHFGDGTRLSIL.

The chain joins TRBV25-1 to TRBJ1-2; TRBD1 aligns across 9 bases. The V segment lost 1 base and the J segment 9 bases; nucleotides outside the gene matches: 9. In germline, CDR1 is MGHDK, CDR2 SYGVNS. CDR3 length: 15 residues. This CDR3 is CASSELGQGSFSYTF. DNA for the CDR3: TGTGCCAGCAGTGAATTGGGACAGGGCTCTTTTAGCTACACCTTC.

On this clonotype: The junction shows a germline mismatch at one end, possibly a read error. J is TRBJ2-3 and V is TRBV7-3; 12 bases map to TRBD2. This CDR3 is built from 20 residues. Germline V gives CDR1 SGHTA, CDR2 FQGTGA. CDR3 DNA: TGTGCCAGCAGCGTAACTCCCTTGAGGACTAGCGGGAAAACCACAGATACGCAGTATTTT. Translated: CASSVTPLRTSGKTTDTQYF.

The chain has TRBV5-1 and TRBJ2-2; TRBD1 matches 7 bases. This CDR3 has 18 residues. CDR1 SGHRS and CDR2 YFSETQ come from the germline V gene. Trimming removed 0 bases from V and 1 base from J; junction bases left unmatched: 9. CDR3 sequence: CASSLEDRSFMNTGELFF. The CDR3 nucleotides are TGCGCCAGCAGCTTGGAGGACAGGTCCTTCATGAACACCGGGGAGCTGTTTTTT.

CDR3 in amino acids: CASSLDYRGGPVYNEQFF. The CDR3 region has the DNA TGTGCCAGCAGTTTGGATTATAGGGGGGGACCGGTCTACAATGAGCAGTTCTTC. The rearrangement joins TRBV12-3 or TRBV12-4 to TRBJ2-1; D may be TRBD2 (7 bases). The CDR3 is made up of 18 amino acids. V dropped 3 bases and J dropped 3 bases, with 21 bases sitting between them.

The CDR3 region has the DNA TGCGCCAGCAGCCACAAACCTAGCGGGAGCACAGATACGCAGTATTTT. Its translation: CASSHKPSGSTDTQYF. V gene TRBV4-1 combines with J gene TRBJ2-3; 8 bases map to TRBD2. There are 16 residues in the CDR3. With 3 bases clipped from V and 0 bases from J, the junction kept 5 bases outside the gene matches. The germline V gene encodes CDR1 MGHRA and CDR2 YSYEKL.

The chain has TRBV19 and TRBJ2-1, with unresolved D. The DNA matches TRBJ2-7 better at its end, which makes the J call doubtful. CDR1 LNHDA and CDR2 SQIVND come from the germline V gene (reference sequence). The CDR3 contains 16 residues. The CDR3 region is CASSIDGKSSYNEQYF. CDR3 nucleotides: TGTGCCAGTAGTATAGACGGCAAGAGCTCCTACAATGAGCAGTACTTC.

The chain employs TRBV6-1 and TRBJ1-1, with a possible D match to TRBD1 (6 bases). The V gene's germline CDR1 is MNHNS and CDR2 SASEGT. V shed 2 bases and J shed 6 bases, with 16 bases lying between them. The CDR3 contains 15 residues. Written as DNA, the CDR3 is TGTGCCAGCAGTGAATGGGGGGCAGGGTTACCTGAAGCTTTCTTT. This sequence encodes CASSEWGAGLPEAFF.

The rearrangement joins TRBV5-5 to TRBJ2-1, with a possible D match to TRBD2 (5 bases). CDR1 and CDR2 from the germline V gene are SGHKS and YYEKEE (reference sequence). The CDR3 contains 15 residues. Trimming shortened V by 0 bases and J by 9 bases, and 16 bases separated the two germline ends. CDR3 amino acids: CASSLASGLPTEQFF. The CDR3 DNA follows: TGTGCCAGCAGCTTGGCCTCAGGACTTCCTACTGAGCAGTTCTTC.

This clonotype was counted only a few times. The chain is built from TRBV12-3 or TRBV12-4 and TRBJ1-6; TRBD1 aligns across 7 bases. J lost 5 bases, V lost 4 bases, and 5 bases had no gene match. The CDR3 extends over 15 amino acids. The CDR3 is CASSSLTGNNSPLHF. The CDR3 bases are TGTGCCAGCAGTTCCCTGACAGGGAATAATTCACCCCTCCACTTT.

In the case of this clonotype: A clone one base away is much larger, so this may be a read error. The V gene is TRBV20-1, the J gene TRBJ2-7; TRBD2 might be the D (6 bases). Germline loops: CDR1 DFQATT, CDR2 SNEGSKA (reference sequence). V lost 5 bases to trimming and J lost 0 bases, with 14 bases between them. The CDR3 has 14 amino acids. CDR3 bases: TGCAGTGCTTCGGGACGAGCGGGCTCCTACGAGCAGTACTTC. Protein sequence: CSASGRAGSYEQYF.

The J gene is TRBJ2-5, the V gene TRBV7-3, with TRBD1 as a possible D gene (8 bases). Per the germline V gene, CDR1 is SGHTA and CDR2 is FQGTGA. This CDR3 region has 16 residues. Trimming took 1 base from V and 11 from J, leaving 23 bases between them. The CDR3 is CASSLRGGTGDNEQYF. In DNA, the CDR3 is TGTGCCAGCAGCTTAAGGGGGGGGACAGGAGACAATGAGCAGTACTTC.

V and J are TRBV5-5 and TRBJ2-5, with 7 bases lining up with TRBD2. This CDR3 contains 13 residues. Germline CDR1 reads SGHKS; CDR2 reads YYEKEE (reference sequence). The V and J ends lost 3 bases and 11 bases, in that order; junction bases with no gene match: 10. The CDR3 region is CASSWTSNNEQYF. CDR3 coding DNA: TGTGCCAGCAGCTGGACTAGTAACAATGAGCAGTACTTC.

The chain links TRBV12-3 or TRBV12-4 to TRBJ2-1, with D possibly being TRBD1 or TRBD2 (5 bases each). The CDR3 is 17 residues long. V was clipped by 4 bases and J by 7 bases, with 23 bases between them. The chain's CDR3 is CASSSWGNFMGVNEQFF. CDR3 bases: TGTGCCAGCAGTTCTTGGGGGAACTTCATGGGGGTAAATGAGCAGTTCTTC.

V is TRBV2 and J is TRBJ1-5; D perhaps matches TRBD1 (6 bases). Germline V gene lookup returns CDR1 SNHLY and CDR2 FYNNEI. The CDR3 contains 14 residues. V was shortened by 5 bases and J by 7 bases, with 15 bases between the two germline ends. The CDR3 is CASSFLTGPQPQHF. The CDR3 coding sequence is TGTGCCAGCAGTTTCCTGACAGGTCCACAGCCCCAGCATTTT.

There are a few counts of this clonotype. This chain links TRBV20-1 with TRBJ1-4, with D perhaps TRBD1 (5 bases). CDR1 and CDR2 from the germline V gene are DFQATT and SNEGSKA (reference sequence). The CDR3 sequence is 14 residues long. Trimming cost V 3 bases and J 7 bases, with 15 bases left between them. CDR3 amino acids: CSASSMQGSEKLFF. The CDR3 region has the DNA TGCAGTGCTAGTAGTATGCAGGGTTCTGAAAAACTGTTTTTT.

The chain employs TRBV27 and TRBJ1-4; D is ambiguous. CDR3 length: 13 amino acids. Trimming cost V 6 bases and J 3 bases, with 8 bases left between them. Germline V gene data show CDR1 as MNHEY and CDR2 as SMNVEV (reference sequence). CDR3 sequence reads: CASRRLSNEKLFF. The CDR3 bases are TGTGCCAGCAGGCGGTTGTCTAATGAAAAACTGTTTTTT.

The V call is TRBV7-2, the J call TRBJ2-2; D not resolved. The V end was cut by 3 bases, the J end by 5 bases, with 13 bases between. Germline V gene sequence: CDR1 SGHTA, CDR2 FQGNSA. The CDR3 consists of 15 residues. CDR3 coding DNA: TGTGCCAGCAGCTTTCTAACGGGCCTTACCGGGGAGCTGTTTTTT. Translating gives CASSFLTGLTGELFF.

This clonotype was picked up a small number of times. The chain has TRBV27 and TRBJ2-2; D perhaps matches TRBD2 (7 bases). CDR1 is MNHEY and CDR2 is SMNVEV in the germline V gene (reference sequence). The CDR3 runs to 16 residues. V was trimmed by 6 bases and J by 2 bases, leaving 16 bases between them. The CDR3 loop reads CASSLLTGGNTGELFF. The CDR3 nucleotides are TGTGCCAGCAGCCTACTAACGGGGGGCAACACCGGGGAGCTGTTTTTT.

About this clonotype itself: This could be a read error, since a much larger clone is one nucleotide away. This chain links TRBV12-3 or TRBV12-4 with TRBJ2-5, with D maybe TRBD1 (5 bases). The CDR3 consists of 14 residues. V was pared by 6 bases and J by 1 base, with 12 bases between. This CDR3 is CASSSETAQETQYF. CDR3 in DNA: TGTGCCAGCAGCTCCGAGACAGCCCAAGAGACCCAGTACTTC.